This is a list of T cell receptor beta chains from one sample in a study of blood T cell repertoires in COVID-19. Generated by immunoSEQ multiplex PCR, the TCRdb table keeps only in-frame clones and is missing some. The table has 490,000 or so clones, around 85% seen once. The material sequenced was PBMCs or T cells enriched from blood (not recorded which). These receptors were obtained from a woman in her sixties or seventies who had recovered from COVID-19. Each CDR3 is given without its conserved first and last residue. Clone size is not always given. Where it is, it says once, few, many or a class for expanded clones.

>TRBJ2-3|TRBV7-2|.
ASSLAGPIITDTQY
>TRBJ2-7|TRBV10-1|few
ASSRDSFAEQY
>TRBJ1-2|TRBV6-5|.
ASSYGTGDYT
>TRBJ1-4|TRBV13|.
ASSLSYRGNEKLF
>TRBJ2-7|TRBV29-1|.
SERQATYEQY
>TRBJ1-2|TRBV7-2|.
ASSLGQGRYGYT
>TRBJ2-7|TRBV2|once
ASSSNLRDEQY
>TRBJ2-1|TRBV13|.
ASSLGRVAGGNEQF
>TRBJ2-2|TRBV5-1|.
ASSPPGNTGELF
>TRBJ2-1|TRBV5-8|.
ASSFSGVDYNEQF
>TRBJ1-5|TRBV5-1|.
ASSFGGNNQPQH
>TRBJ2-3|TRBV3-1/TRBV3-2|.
ASSLKDTQY
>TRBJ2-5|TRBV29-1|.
SVDRDQETQY
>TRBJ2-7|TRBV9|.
ASSVDNSYEQY
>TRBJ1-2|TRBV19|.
ASSIIQGAAPYGYT
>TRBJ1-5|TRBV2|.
ASSEAYSNQPQH
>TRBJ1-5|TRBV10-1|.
ASSDEGQPQH
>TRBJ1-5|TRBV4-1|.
ASSLDSYSNQPQH
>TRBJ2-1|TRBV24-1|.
ATSERRGSGPGMRNRNEQF
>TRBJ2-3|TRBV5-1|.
ASSLDAGDTQY
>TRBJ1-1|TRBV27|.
ASSSEGLGGTEAF
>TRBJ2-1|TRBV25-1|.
ASTPQGALNEQF
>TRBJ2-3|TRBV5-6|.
ASSSLQGSTDTQY
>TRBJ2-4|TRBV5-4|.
ASSLDVLGKNIQY
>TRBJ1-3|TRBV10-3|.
AISESRGNTIY
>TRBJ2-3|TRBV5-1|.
ASSPPGFTDTQY
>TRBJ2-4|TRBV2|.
ASSATVIAKNIQY
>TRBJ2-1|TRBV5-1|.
ASSRDRVDNEQF
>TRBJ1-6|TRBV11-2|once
ASSLTTGNSPLH
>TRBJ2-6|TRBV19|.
ASSIGNTGANVLT
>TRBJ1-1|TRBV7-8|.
ASLNRATEAF
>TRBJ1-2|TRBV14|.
ASSPAGTAYGYT
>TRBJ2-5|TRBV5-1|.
ASSSGETQY
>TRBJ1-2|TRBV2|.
ASSGQGYGYT
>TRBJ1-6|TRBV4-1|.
ASSPRDRGSPLH
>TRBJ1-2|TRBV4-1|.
ASSPRSNYGYT
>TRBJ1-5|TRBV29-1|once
SVSPGEGQPQH
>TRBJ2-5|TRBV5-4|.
ASSPKRASGVVGETQY
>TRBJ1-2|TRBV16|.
ASSQSVQGPHPANYGYT
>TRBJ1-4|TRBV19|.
ASSRRQGKGHEKLF
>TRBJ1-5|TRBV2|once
ASSPETGGNQPQH
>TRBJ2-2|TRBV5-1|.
ASSPTGYGELF
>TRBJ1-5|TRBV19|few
ASSPTARVGQPQH